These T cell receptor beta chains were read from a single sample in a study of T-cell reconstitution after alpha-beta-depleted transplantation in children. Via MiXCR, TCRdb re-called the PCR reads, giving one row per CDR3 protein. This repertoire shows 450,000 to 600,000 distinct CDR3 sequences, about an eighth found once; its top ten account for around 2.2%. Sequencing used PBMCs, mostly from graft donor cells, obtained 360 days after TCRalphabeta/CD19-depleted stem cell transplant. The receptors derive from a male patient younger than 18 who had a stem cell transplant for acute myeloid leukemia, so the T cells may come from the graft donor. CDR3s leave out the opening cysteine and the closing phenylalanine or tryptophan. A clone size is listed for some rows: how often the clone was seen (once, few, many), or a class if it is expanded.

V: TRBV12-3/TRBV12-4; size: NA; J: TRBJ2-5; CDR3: ASTNSQETQY
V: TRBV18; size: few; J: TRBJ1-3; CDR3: ASSPDSPSGNTIY
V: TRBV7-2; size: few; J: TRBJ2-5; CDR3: ASSLNGGRTSRGTQY
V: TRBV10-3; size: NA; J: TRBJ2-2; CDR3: AISDGADNTGELF
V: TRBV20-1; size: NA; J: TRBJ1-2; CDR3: SAWGQGIVDGYT
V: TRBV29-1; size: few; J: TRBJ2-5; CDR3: SVPIGQGGETQY
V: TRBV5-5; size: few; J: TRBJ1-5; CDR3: ASSLGPLTPQH
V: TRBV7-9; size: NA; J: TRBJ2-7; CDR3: ASSLFRTGAYEQY
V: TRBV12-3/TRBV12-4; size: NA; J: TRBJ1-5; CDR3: ATSSYSNQPQH
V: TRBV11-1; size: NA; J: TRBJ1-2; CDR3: ASSGREGAAGYT
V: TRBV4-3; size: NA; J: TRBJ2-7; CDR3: ASSQVWLAPSYEQY
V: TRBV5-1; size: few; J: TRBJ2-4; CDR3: ASSLGGIGTGWASRDIQY
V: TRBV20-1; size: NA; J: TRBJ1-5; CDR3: SARTGGFQPQH
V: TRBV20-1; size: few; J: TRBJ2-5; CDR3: SAEGKAGVEETQY
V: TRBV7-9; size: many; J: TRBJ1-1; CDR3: ASSLAEAF
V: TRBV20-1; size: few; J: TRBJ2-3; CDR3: SAIRQSLPTDTQY